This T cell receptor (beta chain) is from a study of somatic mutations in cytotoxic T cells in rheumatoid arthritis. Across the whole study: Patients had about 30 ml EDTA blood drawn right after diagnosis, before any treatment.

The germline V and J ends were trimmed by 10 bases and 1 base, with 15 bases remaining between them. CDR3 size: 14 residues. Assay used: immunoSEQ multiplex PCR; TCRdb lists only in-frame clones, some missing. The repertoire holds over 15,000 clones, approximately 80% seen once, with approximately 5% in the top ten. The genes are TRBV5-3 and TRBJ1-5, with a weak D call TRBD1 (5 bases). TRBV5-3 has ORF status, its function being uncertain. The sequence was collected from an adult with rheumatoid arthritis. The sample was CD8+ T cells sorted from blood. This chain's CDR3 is CAWGGGNSNQPQHF. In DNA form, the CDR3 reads TGTGCCTGGGGGGGAGGGAACAGCAATCAGCCCCAGCATTTT.